Presented here are 26 T cell receptor beta chains from one specimen sequenced in a study of control samples from healthy donors and cancer patients. Clones were read by immunoSEQ multiplex PCR, and TCRdb kept only the in-frame ones, dropping some. The table lists 190,000 or so clones, 90% to 95% of them singletons. Sequences were obtained from blood. These receptors were collected from a man in his late teens or twenties in good health.

This clone was counted once. The chain carries TRBV28 and TRBJ1-6; D unclear. Germline CDR1 is MDHEN and CDR2 is SYDVKM. CDR3 size: 15 residues. Trimming stripped 4 bases from V and 5 bases from J, with 12 bases between. The DNA for the CDR3 is TGTGCCAGCAGTTCCCGGAGGTTCGATAATTCACCCCTCCACTTT. Its protein is CASSSRRFDNSPLHF.

The chain couples TRBV28 to TRBJ2-4; D uncertain. From germline, CDR1 is MDHEN and CDR2 SYDVKM. The CDR3 length is 14 residues. V shed 5 bases and J shed 1 base, with 9 bases lying between them. As DNA, the CDR3 is TGTGCCAGCAGTCTGACAACTGCCAAAAACATTCAGTACTTC. The encoded protein is CASSLTTAKNIQYF.

This chain connects TRBV6-5 to TRBJ1-4; no reliable D call. The CDR3 covers 13 residues. Germline values: CDR1 MNHEY, CDR2 SVGAGI. Trimming removed 6 bases from V and 8 bases from J, with 13 bases in between. This CDR3 reads CASSGSTMEKLFF. DNA for the CDR3: TGTGCCAGCAGCGGTTCAACAATGGAAAAACTGTTTTTT.

CDR3 DNA sequence: TGCGCCAGCAGCTTGGGGCAGGACTATTCACCCCTCCACTTT. It specifies CASSLGQDYSPLHF. The genes are TRBV5-1 and TRBJ1-6; no clear D gene. Germline V lookup: CDR1 SGHRS, CDR2 YFSETQ. V lost 0 bases and J 8 bases, leaving 9 bases between the germline ends. CDR3 length: 14 residues. The whole variable domain, filled in from reference TRBV5-1 and TRBJ1-6, reads KAGVTQTPRYLIKTRGQQVTLSCSPISGHRSVSWYQQTPGQGLQFLFEYFSETQRNKGNFPGRFSGRQFSNSRSEMNVSTLELGDSALYLCASSLGQDYSPLHFGNGTRLTVT.

With regard to this clone: Different DNA sequences within this sample yield the same CDR3. The chain joins TRBV5-1 to TRBJ2-5, with TRBD1 matching 10 bases. The ends lost 0 bases at V and 1 base at J; junction bases unmatched: 0. This CDR3 has 15 amino acids. CDR1 SGHRS and CDR2 YFSETQ come from the germline V gene. CDR3 coding DNA: TGCGCCAGCAGCTTGGGGGACAGGGGCCAAGAGACCCAGTACTTC. It encodes CASSLGDRGQETQYF.

The CDR3 DNA follows: TGTGCCTGGAGACGGAGGGGGCTAGGCTATGGCTACACCTTC. Protein product: CAWRRRGLGYGYTF. The chain links TRBV30 to TRBJ1-2, with 7 bases lining up with TRBD1. J was trimmed by 4 bases and V by 3 bases; bases with no gene match: 8. The length of the CDR3 is 14 residues. Germline CDR1 and CDR2: GTSNPN and SVGIG (reference sequence).

The chain employs TRBV30 and TRBJ2-1; 8 positions match TRBD2. J was trimmed by 4 bases and V by 8 bases; bases with no gene match: 19. CDR1 and CDR2 from the germline V gene are GTSNPN and SVGIG (reference sequence). The CDR3 is 17 amino acids. DNA of the CDR3: TGTGCCGGATTAGCAGAATCGGGGGGGCCTAGGTACAATGAGCAGTTCTTC. It encodes CAGLAESGGPRYNEQFF.

The rearrangement uses TRBV6-2 or TRBV6-3 and TRBJ2-7; tentative D call: TRBD2 (6 bases). V gave up 4 bases and J gave up 9 bases, with 22 bases separating them. The germline V gene has CDR1 MNHEY and CDR2 SVGEGT. The CDR3 consists of 15 residues. The CDR3, as DNA: TGTGCCAGCAGTTCCATTGGAGGGTATGATTTTTGGCAGTACTTC. Protein: CASSSIGGYDFWQYF.

The chain recombines TRBV20-1 with TRBJ2-1, with unresolved D. There are 11 residues in the CDR3. The V end lost 5 bases, the J end lost 5 bases, and 7 bases lay between the germline ends. CDR1 and CDR2 from the germline V gene are DFQATT and SNEGSKA (reference sequence). This CDR3 reads CSALLDNEQFF. The CDR3 coding sequence is TGCAGTGCTCTGCTCGACAATGAGCAGTTCTTC.

This CDR3 is CATKGEVGGELFF. The CDR3 DNA follows: TGTGCCACCAAAGGGGAAGTTGGAGGGGAGCTGTTTTTT. The chain uses TRBV24-1 and TRBJ2-2; D perhaps matches TRBD1 (5 bases). V was trimmed by 8 bases and J by 8 bases, leaving 14 bases between them. This CDR3 has 13 residues. Germline CDR1 reads KGHDR; CDR2 reads SFDVKD.

The chain uses TRBV27 and TRBJ2-6; D is undetermined. Germline CDR1 reads MNHEY; CDR2 reads SMNVEV (reference sequence). This CDR3 has 14 amino acids. V was clipped by 5 bases and J by 1 base, with 6 bases between them. CDR3 in DNA: TGTGCCAGCAGTAGTAGGTCTGGGGCCAACGTCCTGACTTTC. Amino acids: CASSSRSGANVLTF.

The chain uses TRBV30 and TRBJ2-7, with 7 bases that match TRBD1. Trimming cost V 0 bases and J 2 bases; bases outside gene matches: 4. Germline CDR1 reads GTSNPN; CDR2 reads SVGIG (reference sequence). This CDR3 is 14 amino acids long. In nucleotides, the CDR3 is TGTGCCTGGAGTGTAACAGGGGAAACCTACGAGCAGTACTTC. Protein product: CAWSVTGETYEQYF. Drawing the rest from reference TRBV30 and TRBJ2-7, the complete variable domain is SQTIHQWPATLVQPVGSPLSLECTVEGTSNPNLYWYRQAAGRGLQLLFYSVGIGQISSEVPQNLSASRPQDRQFILSSKKLLLSDSGFYLCAWSVTGETYEQYFGPGTRLTVT.

V and J are TRBV10-3 and TRBJ1-2; a weak D match, TRBD1 (6 bases). Germline V gene sequence: CDR1 ENHRY, CDR2 SYGVKD. Trimming pared 3 bases from V and 8 bases from J, leaving 16 bases between. This CDR3 is 14 amino acids long. CDR3 bases: TGTGCCATCAGTGAATGGATAGGGACACGGGGCTACACCTTC. It codes for CAISEWIGTRGYTF.

A word on this clone: Other nucleotide sequences in the sample specify the same CDR3. In DNA form, the CDR3 reads TGCAGCGTTGAAGGGGGTCGGAACACCGGGGAGCTGTTTTTT. The encoded protein is CSVEGGRNTGELFF. This sequence joins TRBV29-1 and TRBJ2-2, with unresolved D. V was pared by 1 base and J by 1 base, with 7 bases between. Germline V CDR1 and CDR2: SQVTM, ANQGSEA. The CDR3 has 14 amino acids.

This clone was found once. The chain links TRBV9 to TRBJ1-2; D gene ambiguous. Germline V lookup: CDR1 SGDLS, CDR2 YYNGEE. This CDR3 region has 14 residues. V gave up 1 base and J gave up 0 bases, with 7 bases separating them. The CDR3 nucleotides are TGTGCCAGCAGCGTATCACTAGCTAACTATGGCTACACCTTC. Residues: CASSVSLANYGYTF.

Only one count was recorded for this clone. The chain uses TRBV12-5 and TRBJ1-5; no firm D call. Between the trimmed V and J ends, which lost 6 bases and 7 bases, there was a span of 19 bases. CDR1 and CDR2 (germline): LGHNT, FRNRAP. CDR3 length equals 15 residues. Here the CDR3 reads CASGRTRAGGQPQHF. The CDR3 DNA follows: TGTGCTAGTGGGCGCACAAGGGCAGGAGGACAGCCCCAGCATTTT.

V gene TRBV7-9 combines with J gene TRBJ2-7, with TRBD1 identical over 10 bases. V dropped 5 bases and J dropped 3; count of bases not matched to a gene: 10. The CDR3 runs to 16 residues. CDR1 SEHNR and CDR2 FQNEAQ come from the germline V gene (reference sequence). The CDR3 reads CASSPVGTGEIYEQYF. CDR3 bases: TGTGCCAGCAGCCCGGTGGGGACAGGGGAAATCTACGAGCAGTACTTC. The full variable domain, its missing parts supplied by reference TRBV7-9 and TRBJ2-7, is DTGVSQNPRHKITKRGQNVTFRCDPISEHNRLYWYRQTLGQGPEFLTYFQNEAQLEKSRLLSDRFSAERPKGSFSTLEIQRTEQGDSAMYLCASSPVGTGEIYEQYFGPGTRLTVT.

This chain connects TRBV6-1 to TRBJ2-7; TRBD1 is a possible D gene (6 bases). CDR3 length equals 13 residues. Between the trimmed V and J ends, which lost 0 bases and 5 bases, there was a span of 8 bases. Germline-derived CDR1 and CDR2 are MNHNS and SASEGT. CDR3 coding DNA: TGTGCCAGCAGTGAAGCCAGGGGTCACGAGCAGTACTTC. Translation: CASSEARGHEQYF.

The chain joins TRBV10-3 to TRBJ1-2; maybe TRBD1 (5 bases). The germline V and J ends were trimmed by 6 bases and 4 bases, with 18 bases remaining between them. The CDR3 has 15 amino acids. The germline V gene encodes CDR1 ENHRY and CDR2 SYGVKD. CDR3 coding DNA: TGTGCCATCAGAGCGACGACAGAAGGAAGCTATGGCTACACCTTC. This encodes CAIRATTEGSYGYTF.

The chain links TRBV29-1 to TRBJ2-7; TRBD1 matches 12 bases. The CDR3 is made up of 16 amino acids. Per the germline V gene, CDR1 is SQVTM and CDR2 is ANQGSEA. Trimming took 6 bases from V and 3 from J; bases not matched to a gene: 12. The CDR3 bases are TGCAGCGTCGGCCCGGGACAGGGGGCCGCAAACTACGAGCAGTACTTC. It translates to CSVGPGQGAANYEQYF.

The chain links TRBV18 to TRBJ1-5; unclear D gene. Germline CDR1 KGHSH, CDR2 LQKENI. V was trimmed by 4 bases and J by 5 bases, leaving 9 bases between them. CDR3 length: 13 residues. The CDR3 bases are TGTGCCAGCTCACTACAACGAGATCAGCCCCAGCATTTT. This translates into CASSLQRDQPQHF.

In DNA form, the CDR3 reads TGTGCCAGCGGGAGGCAGGGAAGCTCCTACGAGCAGTACTTC. Translated, it gives CASGRQGSSYEQYF. The chain joins TRBV21-1 to TRBJ2-7; no check of the table's D call, TRBD2, against the DNA was made. TRBV21-1 is a listed pseudogene. The CDR3 totals 14 residues.

CDR3 residues: CASSLAGTPSSGNTIYF. The CDR3 DNA reads TGTGCCAGCAGCTTAGCTGGGACTCCCAGCTCTGGAAACACCATATATTTT. The chain couples TRBV7-2 to TRBJ1-3; a possible D gene is TRBD1 (5 bases). Germline CDR1 reads SGHTA; CDR2 reads FQGNSA. The CDR3 sequence is 17 residues long. The ends were cut back, 0 bases at V and 0 bases at J, with 12 bases in the middle.

The chain recombines TRBV7-2 with TRBJ1-5, with a weak D call TRBD1 (6 bases). The V and J ends lost 1 base and 6 bases respectively, with 19 bases between them. The CDR3 sequence is 17 residues long. Germline CDR1 SGHTA, CDR2 FQGNSA. CDR3 in amino acids: CASSLGWRGADSQPQHF. The CDR3 DNA reads TGTGCCAGCAGCTTAGGGTGGCGGGGGGCGGATAGTCAGCCCCAGCATTTT.

In this sample, this clone turned up a few times. This chain links TRBV25-1 with TRBJ1-6, with D uncertain. Germline values: CDR1 MGHDK, CDR2 SYGVNS. The V end lost 4 bases, the J end lost 7 bases, and 11 bases lay between the germline ends. The CDR3 length is 14 residues. For the CDR3, the DNA is TGTGCCAGCAGTGCCGACGGAACAAATTCACCCCTCCACTTT. This encodes CASSADGTNSPLHF.

The J gene is TRBJ2-2, the V gene TRBV2; D uncertain. The CDR3 is 13 amino acids. The ends were cut back, 3 bases at V and 5 bases at J, with 7 bases in the middle. Germline lookup yields CDR1 SNHLY and CDR2 FYNNEI. This CDR3 reads CASSDFGTGELFF. The DNA of the CDR3 is TGTGCCAGCAGTGATTTCGGGACCGGGGAGCTGTTTTTT.